The clone carrying this T cell receptor (beta chain) was recorded many times. Its antigen is undetermined. MiXCR, run by TCRdb on the 5' RACE reads, gives a single entry per CDR3 protein. The sample lists about 16,000 distinct CDR3 sequences, 23% occurring once. The data are from a study of T-cell memory formation after mild COVID-19. Study-level findings and limits: Clones that contracted clustered mainly in CM and EM if CD4+ and in EMRA if CD8+. Balance between CD4 and CD8 was seen in clones contracting day 15 to 85, and a CD4+ lean was seen in later expanders.

The germline V and J ends were trimmed by 0 bases and 1 base, with 16 bases remaining between them. Germline V gene data show CDR1 as MNHEY and CDR2 as SVGEGT. The CDR3 loop spans 17 amino acids. The sample consisted of PBMCs or a T cell subset sorted from them (not recorded which). The TCR originated in a man aged 18 to 30 who had mild COVID-19 (a few samples of this study predate the infection). Cell type and time point are not known. The chain has TRBV6-2 or TRBV6-3 and TRBJ2-7; perhaps TRBD2 as D (5 bases). DNA for the CDR3: TGTGCCAGCAGTTACTCGGGATGGGAGTCTTGGTCCTACGAGCAGTACTTC. The encoded protein is CASSYSGWESWSYEQYF.